This TCR beta chain was retrieved from a study of patients and donors after allogeneic stem cell transplantation. This CDR3 region has 16 residues. Trimming stripped 1 base from V and 3 bases from J, with 13 bases between. Germline CDR1 and CDR2: SGHRS and YFSETQ. Each CDR3 protein gets one entry after TCRdb re-called the RT-PCR reads with MiXCR. The top ten hold more than 9% of the sample, which has approximately 220,000 distinct CDR3 sequences, about 37% seen once. The sample holds a few counts of this clonotype. The sequencing sample was made of blood, either unsorted or a sorted T cell fraction (not recorded which). The clonotype was recovered from a human donor who was either an allogeneic HSCT recipient or a stem cell or donor lymphocyte infusion donor (not recorded which). It is not recorded whose cells these are; they may come from a transplant donor. This chain links TRBV5-1 with TRBJ2-2; either TRBD1 or TRBD2 may supply D (5 bases each). CDR3 sequence: CASSLLGMGDTGELFF. The CDR3 DNA reads as TGCGCCAGCAGCTTGCTGGGTATGGGGGACACCGGGGAGCTGTTTTTT.